This TCR beta chain was retrieved from a study of T-cell memory formation after mild COVID-19. Study information: Among the donors, TCR clusters were largely specific to each donor.

General study points: Some SARS-CoV-2-responding clones were already detected in memory before infection.

Germline loops: CDR1 LNHNV, CDR2 YYDKDF (reference sequence). V lost 5 bases to trimming and J lost 11 bases, with 15 bases between them. There are 12 residues in the CDR3. Sample barcodes and UMIs were carried by the TCR alpha and TCR beta cDNA libraries that 5'RACE generated with constant-segment primers. TCRdb passed the 5' RACE reads through MiXCR, listing each CDR3 protein once. In the table there are under 200,000 distinct CDR3 sequences, around a tenth of which are singletons. This clonotype has only one observation. Its antigen remains unknown. The clonotype originates from a man younger than 35 who had mild COVID-19 (a few samples of this study predate the infection). Cell type and time point are not known. This rearrangement joins TRBV15 to TRBJ1-1, with D tentatively TRBD1 (5 bases). Material: PBMCs or a T cell subset sorted from them (not recorded which). CDR3 in DNA: TGTGCCACCAGCGCACGCTTAGGGGCTGCTTTCTTT. Residues: CATSARLGAAFF.